This T cell receptor (beta chain) was recorded in a study of high-grade serous ovarian cancer treatment subgroups. Only in-frame clones appear in the TCRdb table, and some are missing; sequencing was by immunoSEQ multiplex PCR. The sample gives around 30,000 clones, roughly four fifths of which show up once; around 2.3% is in the top ten. The germline V gene encodes CDR1 MGHRA and CDR2 YSYEKL. Trimming pared 3 bases from V and 8 bases from J, leaving 22 bases between. CDR3 length: 17 residues. The tumor samples were collected prior to definitive surgery or chemotherapy. The sequenced material came from tumor tissue. This receptor was taken from a human donor with high-grade serous ovarian cancer. The chain combines TRBV4-1 with TRBJ2-2; D unclear. As DNA, the CDR3 is TGCGCCAGCAGCCACCGACCCGCGACGAGTTTGGCAGGGGAGCTGTTTTTT. It yields the protein CASSHRPATSLAGELFF.